The present entry profiles one T cell receptor (beta chain) with its context. Its specificity is not known. V trimming: 8 bases; J trimming: 4 bases; junction bases outside the gene matches: 11. This CDR3 spans 15 amino acids. Germline lookup yields CDR1 MDHEN and CDR2 SYDVKM. The donors were members of the roughly 120-subject validation cohort (separate from the roughly 700-subject first cohort). These data originate in a study of cytomegalovirus exposure and HLA in healthy donors. Study-wide results and limits: The tendency of first-cohort TCR clusters to co-occur in the 130 or so validation repertoires was identified by a subsequent analysis.

Data came from immunoSEQ multiplex PCR; TCRdb stores just in-frame clones and leaves some out. The sample lists approximately 160,000 clones, 89% occurring once. Sequences were obtained from PBMCs. V and J are TRBV28 and TRBJ2-5; 9 nucleotides line up with TRBD2. This TCR was recovered from a man aged 18 to 30 in good health and CMV-seropositive. The chain's CDR3 is CASQSSGRERETQYF. The CDR3 DNA is TGTGCCAGCCAGAGTAGCGGGAGAGAGAGAGAGACCCAGTACTTC.